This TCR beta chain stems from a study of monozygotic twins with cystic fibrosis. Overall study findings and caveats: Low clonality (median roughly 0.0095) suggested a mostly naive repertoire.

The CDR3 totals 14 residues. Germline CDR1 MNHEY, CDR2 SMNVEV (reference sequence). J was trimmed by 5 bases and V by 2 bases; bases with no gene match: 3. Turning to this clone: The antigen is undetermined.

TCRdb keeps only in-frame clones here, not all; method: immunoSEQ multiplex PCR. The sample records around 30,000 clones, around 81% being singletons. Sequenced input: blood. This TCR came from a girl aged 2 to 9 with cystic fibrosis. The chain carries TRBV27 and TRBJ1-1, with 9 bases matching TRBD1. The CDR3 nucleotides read TGTGCCAGCAGTTTAACAGGGGGCACGACTGAAGCTTTCTTT. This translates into CASSLTGGTTEAFF.